Here is one T cell receptor (beta chain) with its context. This clonotype was counted only a few times. Its antigen remains undetermined. It has no much larger one-base neighbor in the sample; base qualities were not kept. The sample belongs to a study of response to subunit inactivated influenza vaccine (dated by TCRdb to about 2018). In the study overall: The study used deep quantitative T cell receptor repertoire profiling to track responses to a trivalent subunit inactivated influenza vaccine. The paper as a whole reports these results and caveats: The authors suggested that each seasonal influenza vaccination may recruit only a limited number of new T cells.

V is clipped by 8 bases and J by 1 base, and the sequence between their germline boundaries is 18 bases long. As encoded in the germline V gene, CDR1 is KGHSH while CDR2 is LQKENI. The CDR3 holds 16 amino acids from the cysteine to the phenylalanine. Kept here is only the CDR3 DNA, which spans 48 bases and is read in frame from base 1. Library prep was done by RT-PCR. The instrument was an Illumina HiSeq 2500. TCRdb reran the public reads through fastp at Q25 and MiXCR, keeping productive beta chains. Each record represents a unique CDR3 protein, reported with the most common genes and DNA among its rows. The sample has hundreds of thousands of distinct CDR3 sequences on record, around 15% of them singletons. 6% to 9.5% of the sample is held by the ten biggest clonotypes.

The V and J segments used are TRBV18 and TRBJ2-4, and possibly TRBD1, on 6 matching bases. Sequencing used PBMCs from blood, obtained about 14 days before vaccination. The origin of this receptor is a man aged 50 or older who received an inactivated influenza vaccine. Donor details come from another sample of the same person, matched by shared clones. The CDR3 here reads CASAGDRTGAKNIQYF. The DNA sequence is given as TGTGCCAGCGCAGGGGACCGAACCGGGGCCAAAAACATTCAGTACTTC.